Sequencing of this TCR beta chain was carried out in a study of shared clonotypes between healthy human individuals. Study-wide results and limits: It was anticipated that sequencing depth would influence how many clonotypes donors shared. Shared clonotypes: approximately 5.3% naive CD4, roughly 3.8% naive CD8, less than 2.5% memory CD4, 0.4% memory CD8.

Naive-designated CD8 cells lacked CD45RO, were positively enriched for CCR7, and omitted terminally differentiated effector memory CD45RA+ cells. The assay was immunoSEQ multiplex PCR, and TCRdb's table has in-frame clones only and misses some. This sample has hundreds of thousands of clones; around 96% occur once, and the top ten carry 0.11%. V was clipped by 4 bases and J by 5 bases; unmatched bases: 5. Germline-derived CDR1 and CDR2 are SGHDN and FVKESK. The CDR3 has 14 amino acids. A word on this clone: Its antigen is unknown.

The clonotype comes from a woman aged 25 to 45 in good health. The sample was naive CD8+ T cells sorted from blood. V is TRBV14 and J is TRBJ2-7, with 10 bases aligning to TRBD1. CDR3 coding DNA: TGTGCCAGCAGCCCGGGACAGGGGAGAAACGAGCAGTACTTC. Its translation: CASSPGQGRNEQYF.